A selection of T cell receptor beta chains follows, all from one sample in a study of cytomegalovirus exposure and HLA in healthy donors. Method: immunoSEQ multiplex PCR; TCRdb's copy keeps in-frame clones and lacks some. This sample has around 75,000 clones; approximately 78% occur once, and the top ten carry around 3%. The sequenced material came from PBMCs. These receptor sequences come from a man aged 40-49 years in good health and CMV-seronegative. Each CDR3 is given with its conserved first and last residue. The D gene is left open where the match is weak. Not all rows give a size; the values are once, few, many and, for expanded clones, a class.

j_gene: TRBJ1-2
v_gene: TRBV29-1
d_gene: -
abundance: -
CDR3nt: TGCAGCGTCCAACTTTTCGGACAGTTTACTGGGGGCTACACCTTC
CDR3aa: CSVQLFGQFTGGYTF

j_gene: TRBJ2-7
v_gene: TRBV6-4
d_gene: TRBD2
abundance: once
CDR3nt: TGTGCCAGCAGTAGGACTAGCGGGAGTTCCTACGAGCAGTACTTC
CDR3aa: CASSRTSGSSYEQYF

j_gene: TRBJ1-6
v_gene: TRBV19
d_gene: -
abundance: -
CDR3nt: TGTGCCAGCCGTCGTGCTAGCTCCTATAATTCACCCCTCCACTTT
CDR3aa: CASRRASSYNSPLHF

j_gene: TRBJ2-7
v_gene: TRBV4-2
d_gene: TRBD2
abundance: -
CDR3nt: TGTGCCAGCAGCCCCCACGGACGGGGGGGAACCTACGAGCAGTACTTC
CDR3aa: CASSPHGRGGTYEQYF

j_gene: TRBJ2-3
v_gene: TRBV7-9
d_gene: -
abundance: once
CDR3nt: TGTTCCAGCAGCCGTAGAGCCTCCACAGATACGCAGTATTTT
CDR3aa: CSSSRRASTDTQYF

j_gene: TRBJ1-1
v_gene: TRBV18
d_gene: -
abundance: -
CDR3nt: TGTGCCAGCTCACGAGCGGGACAACTGAACACTGAAGCTTTCTTT
CDR3aa: CASSRAGQLNTEAFF

j_gene: TRBJ2-7
v_gene: TRBV7-2
d_gene: -
abundance: -
CDR3nt: TGTGCCAGCAGCTTAGATGTGCAGGCCTACTCCTACGAGCAGTACTTC
CDR3aa: CASSLDVQAYSYEQYF

j_gene: TRBJ1-2
v_gene: TRBV6-5
d_gene: TRBD1
abundance: -
CDR3nt: TGTGCCAGCAGTTACGAGAACAGGGGAGGTGGGGGCTACACCTTC
CDR3aa: CASSYENRGGGGYTF

j_gene: TRBJ2-7
v_gene: TRBV7-9
d_gene: TRBD1
abundance: -
CDR3nt: TGTGCCAGCAGCGCCAGCCCCGGGACAGGGGCGCACGAGCAGTACTTC
CDR3aa: CASSASPGTGAHEQYF

j_gene: TRBJ2-1
v_gene: TRBV7-3
d_gene: TRBD2
abundance: -
CDR3nt: TGTGCCAGCAGCTTAAAGCCCACTAGCGGGGGGACCTCTAGCTCCTACAATGAGCAGTTCTTC
CDR3aa: CASSLKPTSGGTSSSYNEQFF

j_gene: TRBJ2-1
v_gene: TRBV5-6
d_gene: TRBD1
abundance: -
CDR3nt: TGTGCCAGCAGCTTGGGACAGGGGGCTATCAATGAGCAGTTCTTC
CDR3aa: CASSLGQGAINEQFF

j_gene: TRBJ2-7
v_gene: TRBV2
d_gene: TRBD1
abundance: -
CDR3nt: TGTGCCAGCAGCCCGACAGGGGCGCGGTCCGAGCAGTACTTC
CDR3aa: CASSPTGARSEQYF

j_gene: TRBJ2-5
v_gene: TRBV5-1
d_gene: -
abundance: -
CDR3nt: TGCGCCAGCAGCCTGGAAGGGGGCCAAGAGACCCAGTACTTC
CDR3aa: CASSLEGGQETQYF

j_gene: TRBJ1-2
v_gene: TRBV7-2
d_gene: TRBD1
abundance: -
CDR3nt: TGTGCCAGCAGCGGAGGGACAGACATAAACTATGGCTACACCTTC
CDR3aa: CASSGGTDINYGYTF

j_gene: TRBJ1-1
v_gene: TRBV4-1
d_gene: TRBD1
abundance: few
CDR3nt: TGCGCCAGCAGCCGAGGACAGGGCCTCACTGAAGCTTTCTTT
CDR3aa: CASSRGQGLTEAFF

j_gene: TRBJ2-6
v_gene: TRBV6-1
d_gene: TRBD1
abundance: many
CDR3nt: TGTGCCAGCAGTGCCGGGACAGGGAGGTACGCTGGGGCCAACGTCCTGACTTTC
CDR3aa: CASSAGTGRYAGANVLTF

j_gene: TRBJ2-7
v_gene: TRBV6-5
d_gene: -
abundance: -
CDR3nt: TGTGCCAGCAGTTATTTTTTGAACAGTCAGTACGAGCAGTACTTC
CDR3aa: CASSYFLNSQYEQYF

j_gene: TRBJ1-2
v_gene: TRBV27
d_gene: TRBD1
abundance: -
CDR3nt: TGTGCCAGCAGTTTGGACAGGCGAGGCTACACCTTC
CDR3aa: CASSLDRRGYTF

j_gene: TRBJ1-2
v_gene: TRBV7-3
d_gene: TRBD1
abundance: -
CDR3nt: TGTGCCAGCAGCTCCACCGCCACGCCCGGGACAGACTATGGCTACACCTTC
CDR3aa: CASSSTATPGTDYGYTF

j_gene: TRBJ2-1
v_gene: TRBV28
d_gene: -
abundance: -
CDR3nt: TGTGCCAGCAGTTCACCTAGCGTGAGCTCCTACAATGAGCAGTTCTTC
CDR3aa: CASSSPSVSSYNEQFF

j_gene: TRBJ1-4
v_gene: TRBV5-6
d_gene: -
abundance: -
CDR3nt: TGTGCCAGCAGCTCCAGGGGTTTTGGTGAAAAACTGTTTTTT
CDR3aa: CASSSRGFGEKLFF

j_gene: TRBJ1-4
v_gene: TRBV6-6
d_gene: TRBD1
abundance: -
CDR3nt: TGTGCCAGCAGTTTTGTGGGACAGGATGAAAAACTGTTTTTT
CDR3aa: CASSFVGQDEKLFF

j_gene: TRBJ2-7
v_gene: TRBV9
d_gene: TRBD2
abundance: -
CDR3nt: TGTGCCAGCAGCGTCCGGGACTACTCCTACGAGCAGTACTTC
CDR3aa: CASSVRDYSYEQYF

j_gene: TRBJ1-1
v_gene: TRBV2
d_gene: -
abundance: few
CDR3nt: TGTGCCAGCAGTACCCGGGGGGGCCCTGAAGCTTTCTTT
CDR3aa: CASSTRGGPEAFF

j_gene: TRBJ2-7
v_gene: TRBV27
d_gene: -
abundance: -
CDR3nt: TGTGCCAGCAGTTTATGGAGGGCCAGGGGGTCCTACGAGCAGTACTTC
CDR3aa: CASSLWRARGSYEQYF

j_gene: TRBJ2-7
v_gene: TRBV5-1
d_gene: -
abundance: few
CDR3nt: TGCGCCAGCAGCTTGGAGGCAGGGGTGGCCTACGAGCAGTACTTC
CDR3aa: CASSLEAGVAYEQYF

j_gene: TRBJ2-7
v_gene: TRBV6-1
d_gene: -
abundance: -
CDR3nt: TGTGCCAGCAGCCGGGACAAACCCTACGAGCAGTACTTC
CDR3aa: CASSRDKPYEQYF

j_gene: TRBJ2-7
v_gene: TRBV5-1
d_gene: -
abundance: -
CDR3nt: TGCGCCAGCAGCCTAGGCCCTAGCTCCTACGAGCAGTACTTC
CDR3aa: CASSLGPSSYEQYF

j_gene: TRBJ2-7
v_gene: TRBV5-1
d_gene: TRBD2
abundance: once
CDR3nt: TGCGCCAGCTCTCAACCGGGACTAGCAAACGAGCAGTACTTC
CDR3aa: CASSQPGLANEQYF

j_gene: TRBJ2-1
v_gene: TRBV25-1
d_gene: TRBD2
abundance: -
CDR3nt: TGTGCCAGCAGAGGACTAGCGGGGGGGCCTGAGCAGTTCTTC
CDR3aa: CASRGLAGGPEQFF

j_gene: TRBJ2-1
v_gene: TRBV7-3
d_gene: TRBD1
abundance: -
CDR3nt: TGTGCCAGCAGCTACGCGGGGACAGGGGCATACAATGAGCAGTTCTTC
CDR3aa: CASSYAGTGAYNEQFF

j_gene: TRBJ1-2
v_gene: TRBV6-5
d_gene: -
abundance: -
CDR3nt: TGTGCCAGCAGTTACGACTACTCATATGGCTACACCTTC
CDR3aa: CASSYDYSYGYTF

j_gene: TRBJ2-7
v_gene: TRBV10-2
d_gene: TRBD1
abundance: few
CDR3nt: TGCGCCAGCAGTTCCTCGACAGGGATCGACGAGCAGTACTTC
CDR3aa: CASSSSTGIDEQYF

j_gene: TRBJ1-3
v_gene: TRBV4-2
d_gene: TRBD1
abundance: once
CDR3nt: TGTGCCAGCAGCCTTTACGGACAGGCCCGCCTCTCTGGAAACACCATATATTTT
CDR3aa: CASSLYGQARLSGNTIYF

j_gene: TRBJ2-5
v_gene: TRBV5-4
d_gene: TRBD2
abundance: -
CDR3nt: TGTGCCAGCAGCCAATTCGGGGGGGCTTGGGAGACCCAGTACTTC
CDR3aa: CASSQFGGAWETQYF

j_gene: TRBJ1-2
v_gene: TRBV5-1
d_gene: -
abundance: -
CDR3nt: TGCGCCAGCAGCTCCCCATCGCTATATGGCTACACCTTC
CDR3aa: CASSSPSLYGYTF

j_gene: TRBJ2-7
v_gene: TRBV6-5
d_gene: TRBD2
abundance: few
CDR3nt: TGTGCCAGCAGTTACTCCACTAGCGGGTTCTACGAGCAGTACTTC
CDR3aa: CASSYSTSGFYEQYF

j_gene: TRBJ1-2
v_gene: TRBV4-3
d_gene: TRBD1
abundance: few
CDR3nt: TGCGCCAGCAGCCAAGCCGGGACAGGGTTCTATGGCTACACCTTC
CDR3aa: CASSQAGTGFYGYTF

j_gene: TRBJ1-3
v_gene: TRBV11-2
d_gene: -
abundance: -
CDR3nt: TGTGCCAGCAGCTTTTCTTGGGGGGACACCATATATTTT
CDR3aa: CASSFSWGDTIYF

j_gene: TRBJ2-2
v_gene: TRBV28
d_gene: TRBD1
abundance: -
CDR3nt: TGTGCCAGCAGTCCACCGGGACAGGGTTTCCCCGGGGAGCTGTTTTTT
CDR3aa: CASSPPGQGFPGELFF

j_gene: TRBJ1-1
v_gene: TRBV28
d_gene: -
abundance: once
CDR3nt: TGTGCCAGCAGTTTGGGTCGACAGAGTGAAGCTTTCTTT
CDR3aa: CASSLGRQSEAFF

j_gene: TRBJ2-2
v_gene: TRBV2
d_gene: -
abundance: few
CDR3nt: TGTGCCAGCCGGACAGTGAACACCGGGGAGCTGTTTTTT
CDR3aa: CASRTVNTGELFF

j_gene: TRBJ1-6
v_gene: TRBV4-3
d_gene: -
abundance: -
CDR3nt: TGCGCCAGCAACCCTGGGACTTCGGATCGATCCCTCCACTTT
CDR3aa: CASNPGTSDRSLHF

j_gene: TRBJ2-7
v_gene: TRBV28
d_gene: TRBD2
abundance: -
CDR3nt: TGTGCCAGCTCTCCCGGGGGGATCTACGAGCAGTACTTC
CDR3aa: CASSPGGIYEQYF

j_gene: TRBJ1-5
v_gene: TRBV28
d_gene: TRBD1
abundance: -
CDR3nt: TGTGCCAGCAGATCGGGGGACAGGTATCAGCCCCAGCATTTT
CDR3aa: CASRSGDRYQPQHF

j_gene: TRBJ1-5
v_gene: TRBV19
d_gene: TRBD1
abundance: few
CDR3nt: TGTGCCAGTAGTCCCCTTGACAGGGGGAGCAATCAGCCCCAGCATTTT
CDR3aa: CASSPLDRGSNQPQHF

j_gene: TRBJ2-7
v_gene: TRBV10-3
d_gene: TRBD1
abundance: -
CDR3nt: TGTGCCATCAGAGGGACAGGGGGCGGTTCCTACGAGCAGTACTTC
CDR3aa: CAIRGTGGGSYEQYF

j_gene: TRBJ2-1
v_gene: TRBV5-1
d_gene: TRBD1
abundance: -
CDR3nt: TGCGCCAGCAGCCTCCCTGACAGGGTCGCCTACAATGAGCAGTTCTTC
CDR3aa: CASSLPDRVAYNEQFF

j_gene: TRBJ2-3
v_gene: TRBV10-3
d_gene: TRBD2
abundance: -
CDR3nt: TGTGCCGTGAGGGGCGGGGGGCCCACAGATACGCAGTATTTT
CDR3aa: CAVRGGGPTDTQYF

j_gene: TRBJ1-6
v_gene: TRBV5-1
d_gene: -
abundance: -
CDR3nt: TGCGCCAGCAGCTTGCGAGAGAGCTCCTATAATTCACCCCTCCACTTT
CDR3aa: CASSLRESSYNSPLHF

j_gene: TRBJ2-1
v_gene: TRBV4-1
d_gene: TRBD1
abundance: -
CDR3nt: TGCGCCAGTAGCCAAGATTTCACCGGGACAGGGGGCTACAATGAGCAGTTCTTC
CDR3aa: CASSQDFTGTGGYNEQFF

j_gene: TRBJ2-1
v_gene: TRBV7-9
d_gene: TRBD1
abundance: -
CDR3nt: TGTTCCAGCAGCTCCACTGGGACAGGGGGGAACAATGAGCAGTTCTTC
CDR3aa: CSSSSTGTGGNNEQFF

j_gene: TRBJ2-7
v_gene: TRBV6-5
d_gene: TRBD1
abundance: -
CDR3nt: TGTGCCAGCAGTTACTCGTCTGCAGGGGGATACGAGCAGTACTTC
CDR3aa: CASSYSSAGGYEQYF

j_gene: TRBJ2-5
v_gene: TRBV13
d_gene: TRBD2
abundance: -
CDR3nt: TGTGCCAGCAGCCGTCGGACTAGCGGGGGGCAGACCCAGTACTTC
CDR3aa: CASSRRTSGGQTQYF

j_gene: TRBJ2-1
v_gene: TRBV11-2
d_gene: -
abundance: -
CDR3nt: TGTGCCAGCAGCTTAGTCCTAATCAATGAGCAGTTCTTC
CDR3aa: CASSLVLINEQFF

j_gene: TRBJ2-1
v_gene: TRBV19
d_gene: -
abundance: -
CDR3nt: TGTGCCAGTAGTTGGGCCTATCTTTCTGAGCAGTTCTTC
CDR3aa: CASSWAYLSEQFF

j_gene: TRBJ2-5
v_gene: TRBV7-9
d_gene: -
abundance: -
CDR3nt: TGTGCCAGCAACCTTTGGGGGGAAGAGACCCAGTACTTC
CDR3aa: CASNLWGEETQYF